Below are 2 T cell receptor beta chains sequenced from a single sample in a study of shared clonotypes between healthy human individuals (dated by TCRdb to the early 2020s). For the CD8 naive samples, CD45RO-negative cells were positively selected for CCR7, yielding a CD45RA+CCR7+ population from which TemRA cells were excluded. Libraries were constructed by the immunoSEQ multiplex PCR assay. This is the immuneACCESS table as TCRdb keeps it, with only in-frame sequences that have V and J called. A part of the clones is gone; compared with another copy, unresolved V genes explain less than half, and the rest is unexplained. Recorded for this sample are roughly 810,000 clones; approximately 97% of them occurred a single time. Clones ranked in the top ten supply about 0.22% of the sample. The material sequenced was naive CD8+ T cells sorted from blood. The sample's cell subset or site label is to be understood as: CD45RA+CCR7+. These TCRs come from a young man in good health.

CDR3 coding DNA: TGTGCCAGCAGCTTAGCGGGACAGGGGAACACCGGGGAGCTGTTTTTT. This codes for CASSLAGQGNTGELFF. The V and J genes are TRBV7-9 and TRBJ2-2, with 9 bases fitting TRBD1. Per the germline V gene, CDR1 is SEHNR and CDR2 is FQNEAQ (reference sequence). V dropped 0 bases and J dropped 1; count of bases not matched to a gene: 0. The CDR3 loop spans 16 amino acids. Using reference TRBV7-9 and TRBJ2-2 for the parts outside the CDR3, the full variable domain is DTGVSQNPRHKITKRGQNVTFRCDPISEHNRLYWYRQTLGQGPEFLTYFQNEAQLEKSRLLSDRFSAERPKGSFSTLEIQRTEQGDSAMYLCASSLAGQGNTGELFFGEGSRLTVL.

The chain joins TRBV7-9 to TRBJ1-5, with D possibly being TRBD1 (5 bases). This CDR3 region has 16 residues. The V gene lost 0 bases and the J gene lost 5 bases, with 14 bases spanning the gap. Germline CDR1 SEHNR, CDR2 FQNEAQ (reference sequence). The CDR3 loop is CASSLAGGSIYQPQHF. The CDR3 nucleotides are TGTGCCAGCAGCTTAGCTGGGGGATCGATATATCAGCCCCAGCATTTT.